Listed below are T cell receptor beta chains from one sample, sequenced in a study of shared clonotypes between healthy human individuals. The repertoire was sequenced with immunoSEQ multiplex PCR; TCRdb's copy has only in-frame clones and lacks some. The sample contains over 2 million clones, around 90% of which appear only once. The sequencing input was naive CD4+ T cells from PBMCs. Receptors were obtained from a young man in good health. Some clones in this sample may be carry-over from other donors' samples. CDR3s include the opening cysteine and the closing phenylalanine or tryptophan. A D gene is named only where the DNA matches it firmly. Clone size is not always given. Where it is, it says once, few, many or a class for expanded clones.

>TRBJ2-2|.|TRBV6-5|TRBD1
CASSYDWTGVDGELFF
TGTGCCAGCAGTTATGATTGGACAGGGGTCGACGGGGAGCTGTTTTTT
>TRBJ2-3|few|TRBV5-1|TRBD2
CASSLGLADTDTQYF
TGCGCCAGCAGCTTGGGACTAGCGGACACAGATACGCAGTATTTT
>TRBJ2-7|.|TRBV7-9|.
CASSLVWSGAEQYF
TGTGCCAGCAGCTTAGTCTGGTCAGGGGCCGAGCAGTACTTC
>TRBJ2-3|.|TRBV5-4|TRBD1
CASSNTGADTQYF
TGTGCCAGCAGCAATACAGGGGCAGATACGCAGTATTTT
>TRBJ2-1|.|TRBV4-2|TRBD1
CASSHPGTGGLSVNEQFF
TGTGCCAGCAGCCATCCCGGGACAGGGGGCCTGTCGGTCAATGAGCAGTTCTTC
>TRBJ2-3|.|TRBV19|.
CASSWTDRRDTQYF
TGTGCCAGTAGCTGGACAGATCGTAGAGATACGCAGTATTTT
>TRBJ1-2|.|TRBV28|TRBD1
CASSDPTGGYGYTF
TGTGCCAGCAGTGATCCGACAGGGGGGTATGGCTACACCTTC
>TRBJ2-2|.|TRBV2|.
CASSEAWGRVVRELFF
TGTGCCAGCAGTGAAGCGTGGGGCAGGGTGGTCAGGGAGCTGTTTTTT
>TRBJ2-1|.|TRBV9|.
CASSVAGVYNEQFF
TGTGCCAGCAGCGTAGCGGGCGTTTACAATGAGCAGTTCTTC
>TRBJ2-2|once|TRBV15|.
CATSRDYPAVNRNTGELFF
TGTGCCACCAGCAGAGATTATCCGGCGGTGAACCGAAACACCGGGGAGCTGTTTTTT
>TRBJ1-2|.|TRBV25-1|TRBD1
CASTKTGGSADGYTF
TGTGCCAGTACCAAAACAGGGGGCAGTGCAGATGGCTACACCTTC
>TRBJ1-3|once|TRBV9|.
CASSVGGTSGNTIYF
TGTGCCAGCAGCGTAGGCGGTACCTCTGGAAACACCATATATTTT
>TRBJ2-3|.|TRBV7-3|TRBD2
CASRLLAASTDTQYF
TGTGCCAGCAGGCTACTAGCGGCAAGCACAGATACGCAGTATTTT
>TRBJ2-1|.|TRBV4-2|TRBD2
CASSPQFGLAGKDEQFF
TGTGCCAGCAGCCCTCAGTTCGGATTAGCGGGAAAAGATGAGCAGTTCTTC
>TRBJ2-7|.|TRBV27|TRBD2
CASSTGLAGGYEQYF
TGTGCCAGCAGTACAGGACTAGCGGGAGGCTACGAGCAGTACTTC
>TRBJ2-2|.|TRBV14|TRBD2
CASGLNSGRKTGELFF
TGTGCCAGCGGGCTGAATAGCGGGAGAAAGACCGGGGAGCTGTTTTTT
>TRBJ2-5|.|TRBV18|TRBD1
CASSAGQGMETQYF
TGTGCCAGCTCAGCGGGACAGGGGATGGAGACCCAGTACTTC
>TRBJ2-2|few|TRBV5-1|.
CASSLDPGSNTGELFF
TGCGCCAGCAGCTTGGATCCGGGCTCGAACACCGGGGAGCTGTTTTTT
>TRBJ1-1|.|TRBV5-1|.
CASSLVQNPSMNTEAFF
TGCGCCAGCAGCTTGGTCCAGAATCCTAGCATGAACACTGAAGCTTTCTTT
>TRBJ2-7|once|TRBV28|TRBD1
CASSIHRGEQYF
TGTGCCAGCAGTATACACAGGGGCGAGCAGTACTTC
>TRBJ2-5|.|TRBV11-2|TRBD2
CASSLGPGLAGPETQYF
TGTGCCAGCAGCTTGGGTCCGGGACTAGCGGGACCAGAGACCCAGTACTTC
>TRBJ1-1|.|TRBV7-3|.
CASSLTAGANTEAFF
TGTGCCAGCAGCTTGACTGCAGGGGCGAACACTGAAGCTTTCTTT
>TRBJ2-7|.|TRBV21-1|.
CASSKERVDSLNSYEQYF
TGTGCCAGCAGCAAAGAGAGAGTTGACAGCCTTAACTCCTACGAGCAGTACTTC
>TRBJ1-6|.|TRBV6-1|.
CASSPRTATSPLHF
TGTGCCAGCAGTCCCCGGACAGCGACTTCACCCCTCCACTTT
>TRBJ2-2|.|TRBV2|.
CACNRWLSGELFF
TGTGCCTGCAACAGGTGGTTGAGCGGGGAGCTGTTTTTT
>TRBJ2-3|.|TRBV9|TRBD2
CASSVGVGGGTTDTQYF
TGTGCCAGCAGCGTAGGGGTTGGCGGGGGGACCACAGATACGCAGTATTTT
>TRBJ2-1|.|TRBV7-9|.
CASSLDSTDNEQFF
TGTGCCAGCAGCCTCGACTCAACAGACAATGAGCAGTTCTTC
>TRBJ2-1|once|TRBV5-1|TRBD2
CASSLAFSGGAGSNNEQFF
TGCGCCAGCAGCTTGGCCTTCTCGGGCGGAGCGGGGAGCAACAATGAGCAGTTCTTC
>TRBJ2-7|.|TRBV7-4|TRBD2
CASSQGLVREQYF
TGTGCCAGCAGCCAAGGACTAGTCCGCGAGCAGTACTTC
>TRBJ2-2|.|TRBV7-8|.
CASSLALGNTGELFF
TGTGCCAGCAGCTTAGCTCTCGGGAACACCGGGGAGCTGTTTTTT
>TRBJ1-4|.|TRBV7-2|.
CASSLVVTGEKLFF
TGTGCCAGCAGCTTAGTTGTGACGGGTGAAAAACTGTTTTTT
>TRBJ1-5|.|TRBV28|.
CASSSPGDQPQHF
TGTGCCAGCAGTTCCCCGGGGGATCAGCCCCAGCATTTT
>TRBJ1-2|once|TRBV7-9|.
CASSLVAGLGGYTF
TGTGCCAGCAGCTTAGTGGCAGGACTAGGGGGCTACACCTTC
>TRBJ2-2|.|TRBV5-1|.
CATRGLNTGELFF
TGCGCCACAAGAGGATTGAACACCGGGGAGCTGTTTTTT
>TRBJ1-2|.|TRBV15|.
CATSNQGRYGRNTF
TGTGCCACCAGCAACCAGGGCAGATATGGGAGGAACACCTTC
>TRBJ2-1|.|TRBV27|.
CASSATALGSSYNEQFF
TGTGCCAGCAGTGCTACCGCACTAGGCTCCTCCTACAATGAGCAGTTCTTC
>TRBJ1-2|.|TRBV15|TRBD1
CATSRDGDRDYGYTF
TGTGCCACCAGCAGAGATGGGGACAGGGACTATGGCTACACCTTC